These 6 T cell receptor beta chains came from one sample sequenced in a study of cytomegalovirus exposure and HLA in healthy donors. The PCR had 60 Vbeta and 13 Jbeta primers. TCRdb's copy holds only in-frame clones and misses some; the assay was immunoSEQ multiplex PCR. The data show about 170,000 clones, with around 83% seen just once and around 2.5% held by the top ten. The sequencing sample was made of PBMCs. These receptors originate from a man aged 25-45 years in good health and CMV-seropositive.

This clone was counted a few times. CDR3 in DNA: TGCAGCGTTGGCTTCGACGGACAGCTGTTTTTT. This encodes CSVGFDGQLFF. This sequence joins TRBV29-1 and TRBJ1-4; D might be TRBD1 (6 bases). V lost 4 bases to trimming and J lost 14 bases, with 14 bases between them. The V gene's germline CDR1 is SQVTM and CDR2 ANQGSEA. This CDR3 spans 11 amino acids.

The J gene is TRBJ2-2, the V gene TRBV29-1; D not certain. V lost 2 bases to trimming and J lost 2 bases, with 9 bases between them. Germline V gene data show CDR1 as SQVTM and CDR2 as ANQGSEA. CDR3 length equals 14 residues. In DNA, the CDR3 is TGCAGCGTTGAAACTCGGAGCAACACCGGGGAGCTGTTTTTT. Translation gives CSVETRSNTGELFF.

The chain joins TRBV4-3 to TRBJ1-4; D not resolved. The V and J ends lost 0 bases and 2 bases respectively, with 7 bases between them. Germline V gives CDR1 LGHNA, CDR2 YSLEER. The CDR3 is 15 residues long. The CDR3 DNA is TGCGCCAGCAGCCAAGACCTATGGACTAATGAAAAACTGTTTTTT. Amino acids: CASSQDLWTNEKLFF.

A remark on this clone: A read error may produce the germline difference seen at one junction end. DNA of the CDR3: TGTTCCAGCAGCCCAAGACTAGCGGGAGGCAATGAGCAGTTCTTC. Translating it yields CSSSPRLAGGNEQFF. The V gene is TRBV7-9, the J gene TRBJ2-1, with 13 bases that match TRBD2. This CDR3 spans 15 amino acids. Germline assignment: CDR1 SEHNR and CDR2 FQNEAQ (reference sequence). The full variable domain, its missing parts supplied by reference TRBV7-9 and TRBJ2-1, is DTGVSQNPRHKITKRGQNVTFRCDPISEHNRLYWYRQTLGQGPEFLTYFQNEAQLEKSRLLSDRFSAERPKGSFSTLEIQRTEQGDSAMYLCSSSPRLAGGNEQFFGPGTRLTVL.

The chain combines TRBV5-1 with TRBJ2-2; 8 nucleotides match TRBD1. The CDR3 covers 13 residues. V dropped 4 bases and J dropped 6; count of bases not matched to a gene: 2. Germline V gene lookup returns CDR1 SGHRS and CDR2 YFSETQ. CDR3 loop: CASSAQGAGELFF. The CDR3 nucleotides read TGCGCCAGCAGCGCACAGGGGGCCGGGGAGCTGTTTTTT. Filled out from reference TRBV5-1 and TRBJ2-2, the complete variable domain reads KAGVTQTPRYLIKTRGQQVTLSCSPISGHRSVSWYQQTPGQGLQFLFEYFSETQRNKGNFPGRFSGRQFSNSRSEMNVSTLELGDSALYLCASSAQGAGELFFGEGSRLTVL.

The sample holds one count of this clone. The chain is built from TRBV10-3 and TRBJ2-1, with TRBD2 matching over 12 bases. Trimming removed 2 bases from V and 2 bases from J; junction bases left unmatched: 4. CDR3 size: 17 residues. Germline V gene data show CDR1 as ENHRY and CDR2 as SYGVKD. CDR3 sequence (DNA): TGTGCCATCAGTGAGCCCGCTAGCGGGAGGGCCTACAATGAGCAGTTCTTC. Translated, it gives CAISEPASGRAYNEQFF.